These 27 T cell receptor beta chains were all obtained from the same sample, sequenced in a study of beta chain features in type 1 diabetes. Reverse transcribing all isolated RNA meant expressed TCRB transcripts were sequenced. Assay: immunoSEQ multiplex PCR; the TCRdb copy retains only in-frame clones and omits some. The table includes some 220,000 clones, approximately 11% detected once. The sample was central memory CD4+ T cells from blood. These receptors were collected from a man between 18 and 35 years old in good health.

In its sample, this clone was seen a few times. The V call is TRBV7-9, the J call TRBJ2-7; 11 bases map to TRBD2. The CDR3 runs 17 residues. The germline CDR1 and CDR2 sequences are SEHNR and FQNEAQ (reference sequence). Trimming removed 5 bases from V and 1 base from J; junction bases left unmatched: 10. CDR3 sequence (DNA): TGTGCCAGCAGCGCGATTCCGGGACTAGCGGTATCCTACGAGCAGTACTTC. Protein: CASSAIPGLAVSYEQYF.

The CDR3 loop is CASSIRTGEDEQYF. Here the CDR3 DNA reads TGTGCCAGCAGCATCCGGACTGGAGAAGACGAGCAGTACTTC. The chain uses TRBV7-2 and TRBJ2-7; D may be TRBD2 (5 bases). Per the germline V gene, CDR1 is SGHTA and CDR2 is FQGNSA. This CDR3 has 14 amino acids. Between the trimmed V and J ends, which lost 5 bases and 5 bases, there was a span of 16 bases. Using reference TRBV7-2 and TRBJ2-7 for the parts outside the CDR3, the full variable domain is GAGVSQSPSNKVTEKGKDVELRCDPISGHTALYWYRQSLGQGLEFLIYFQGNSAPDKSGLPSDRFSAERTGGSVSTLTIQRTQQEDSAVYLCASSIRTGEDEQYFGPGTRLTVT.

This clone was detected ten times or more. This rearrangement joins TRBV28 to TRBJ2-3; TRBD2 might be the D (6 bases). V was pared by 5 bases and J by 2 bases, with 14 bases between. Germline CDR1 MDHEN, CDR2 SYDVKM. The CDR3 consists of 15 residues. CDR3 coding DNA: TGTGCCAGCAGTCCCCCTGGGGGGAACACAGATACGCAGTATTTT. It specifies CASSPPGGNTDTQYF.

This CDR3 is CASSIMGATDTQYF. Here the CDR3 DNA reads TGTGCCAGTAGTATTATGGGGGCCACAGATACGCAGTATTTT. The genes are TRBV19 and TRBJ2-3; possible D gene TRBD1, 6 bases. Germline V lookup: CDR1 LNHDA, CDR2 SQIVND (reference sequence). Between the trimmed V and J ends, which lost 3 bases and 2 bases, there was a span of 9 bases. The CDR3 length is 14 residues. Using reference TRBV19 and TRBJ2-3 for the parts outside the CDR3, the full variable domain is DGGITQSPKYLFRKEGQNVTLSCEQNLNHDAMYWYRQDPGQGLRLIYYSQIVNDFQKGDIAEGYSVSREKKESFPLTVTSAQKNPTAFYLCASSIMGATDTQYFGPGTRLTVL.

This clone was recorded a few times. V is TRBV9 and J is TRBJ2-1, with a weak D call TRBD2 (6 bases). V lost 4 bases to trimming and J lost 4 bases, with 9 bases between them. CDR1 is SGDLS and CDR2 is YYNGEE in the germline V gene. The CDR3 is made up of 13 amino acids. The DNA of the CDR3 is TGTGCCAGCAGCCCGGACTATTACAATGAGCAGTTCTTC. This encodes CASSPDYYNEQFF.

J is TRBJ2-1 and V is TRBV6-5, with D tentatively TRBD1 (5 bases). CDR1 is MNHEY and CDR2 is SVGAGI in the germline V gene. Trimming stripped 2 bases from V and 4 bases from J, with 12 bases between. This CDR3 is built from 15 residues. The CDR3, as DNA: TGTGCCAGCAGTTACGGGGCTTCCCGGTACAATGAGCAGTTCTTC. Translated, it gives CASSYGASRYNEQFF.

This clone was observed a handful of times. For the CDR3, the DNA is TGTGCCAGCAGTGAATCGGGGGCAGGGAACACTGAAGCTTTCTTT. It specifies CASSESGAGNTEAFF. The gene calls are TRBV25-1 and TRBJ1-1; TRBD1 is a possible D gene (6 bases). From germline, CDR1 is MGHDK and CDR2 SYGVNS. Trimming took 1 base from V and 1 from J, leaving 10 bases between them. The CDR3 spans 15 residues.

This chain uses TRBV10-2 with TRBJ2-3, with 7 bases aligning to TRBD2. Trimming took 8 bases from V and 6 from J; bases not matched to a gene: 8. The CDR3 length is 13 residues. Per germline, CDR1 WSHSY and CDR2 SAAADI. The CDR3 DNA reads TGCGCCAGCGCTCCCGCGGGAGCGGATACGCAGTATTTT. Its protein product is CASAPAGADTQYF.

The chain couples TRBV7-9 to TRBJ2-7, with TRBD1 matching 11 bases. J gave up 2 bases and V 4 bases, and 7 bases lay outside the gene matches. The germline CDR1 and CDR2 sequences are SEHNR and FQNEAQ (reference sequence). The CDR3 extends over 16 amino acids. CDR3 sequence reads: CASSYAGTGGPYEQYF. The DNA for the CDR3 is TGTGCCAGCAGCTACGCCGGGACAGGGGGGCCCTACGAGCAGTACTTC.

This clone appeared many times. The chain joins TRBV7-3 to TRBJ2-2; 9 bases map to TRBD1. The CDR3 totals 15 residues. Trimming took 4 bases from V and 5 from J; bases not matched to a gene: 5. Germline V gene lookup returns CDR1 SGHTA and CDR2 FQGTGA. The CDR3 DNA reads as TGTGCCAGCAGCTCGGGACAGGGTCTTACCGGGGAGCTGTTTTTT. Translated: CASSSGQGLTGELFF.

This clone was counted only a few times. CDR3 bases: TGTGGCGGGAGCGGGACCGGGGAGCTGTTTTTT. Translated, it gives CGGSGTGELFF. The V and J genes are TRBV7-9 and TRBJ2-2; 7 bases match TRBD2. Per germline, CDR1 SEHNR and CDR2 FQNEAQ (reference sequence). The CDR3 loop spans 11 amino acids.

This clone was observed a handful of times. This chain joins TRBV5-1 and TRBJ2-3, with D possibly TRBD1 on 5 matching bases. Germline V lookup: CDR1 SGHRS, CDR2 YFSETQ. Between the trimmed V and J ends, which lost 0 bases and 4 bases, there was a span of 9 bases. The CDR3 is made up of 14 amino acids. CDR3 coding DNA: TGCGCCAGCAGCTTGGCTCAGGGTCCAGATACGCAGTATTTT. Amino acids: CASSLAQGPDTQYF.

This clone was detected only a few times. The CDR3 reads CASSLAAGYGYTF. The DNA for the CDR3 is TGTGCCAGCAGCTTGGCCGCCGGATATGGCTACACCTTC. V and J are TRBV5-5 and TRBJ1-2, with no clear D. Germline V lookup: CDR1 SGHKS, CDR2 YYEKEE (reference sequence). Trimming pared 0 bases from V and 5 bases from J, leaving 8 bases between. CDR3 length: 13 amino acids.

This clone came up a few times. The gene calls are TRBV11-2 and TRBJ2-6, with D unclear. Germline values: CDR1 SGHAT, CDR2 FQNNGV. CDR3 length: 15 amino acids. Trimming removed 3 bases at V and 0 bases at J, with 6 bases between. This chain's CDR3 is CASSFRSSGANVLTF. The CDR3 nucleotides read TGTGCCAGCAGCTTCCGTAGCTCTGGGGCCAACGTCCTGACTTTC.

This clone came up a few times. This sequence joins TRBV28 and TRBJ2-7, with 7 nucleotides matching TRBD2. The V and J ends lost 2 bases and 3 bases, in that order; junction bases with no gene match: 7. This CDR3 region has 15 residues. Looked up from germline, CDR1 is MDHEN and CDR2 is SYDVKM. The CDR3 reads CASSLAGEDDYEQYF. The CDR3 nucleotides read TGTGCCAGCAGTTTAGCGGGGGAGGACGACTACGAGCAGTACTTC.

The chain combines TRBV6-5 with TRBJ1-2; D is uncertain. The CDR3 length is 13 residues. Germline V gene data show CDR1 as MNHEY and CDR2 as SVGAGI. Trimming stripped 8 bases from V and 2 bases from J, with 12 bases between. As DNA, the CDR3 is TGTGCCAGCCGAAAAGGAGGAAACTATGGCTACACCTTC. Protein product: CASRKGGNYGYTF.

This clone came up many times. The J gene is TRBJ2-4, the V gene TRBV9; 7 positions agree with TRBD1. Germline V gene lookup returns CDR1 SGDLS and CDR2 YYNGEE. The CDR3 sequence is 13 residues long. The junction had 3 bases not matched to a gene; V was cut back by 1 base and J by 8 bases. As DNA, the CDR3 is TGTGCCAGCAGCGTAAGTCAGGGGGACATTCAGTACTTC. Translating it yields CASSVSQGDIQYF.

The chain links TRBV25-1 to TRBJ2-3; D unclear. V lost 1 base to trimming and J lost 5 bases, with 13 bases between them. Germline V gene sequence: CDR1 MGHDK, CDR2 SYGVNS. This CDR3 region has 15 residues. CDR3 DNA: TGTGCCAGCAGTGAATCTGATACAGATGGAGATACGCAGTATTTT. Its protein product is CASSESDTDGDTQYF.

This clone was seen a few times. The CDR3 protein is CASSMDRERRYTF. DNA of the CDR3: TGTGCCAGCAGCATGGACAGGGAAAGACGCTACACCTTC. The genes are TRBV7-8 and TRBJ1-2, with TRBD1 matching over 8 bases. Germline CDR1 reads SGHVS; CDR2 reads FQNEAQ. The CDR3 is 13 residues long. With V trimmed by 5 bases and J by 9 bases, 8 bases remained unmatched.

The chain is built from TRBV7-2 and TRBJ2-7, with 8 positions matching TRBD1. There are 12 residues in the CDR3. Trimming at V came to 5 bases and at J to 5 bases, leaving 2 bases not matched to a gene. Looked up from germline, CDR1 is SGHTA and CDR2 is FQGNSA. The DNA for the CDR3 is TGTGCCAGCAGCCCACAGGGGGACGAGCAGTACTTC. It specifies CASSPQGDEQYF.

This chain joins TRBV7-8 and TRBJ2-3, with 10 bases fitting TRBD1. From germline, CDR1 is SGHVS and CDR2 FQNEAQ. The CDR3 spans 15 residues. V lost 3 bases to trimming and J lost 5 bases; unmatched junction nucleotides: 5. The CDR3 DNA is TGTGCCAGCAGCTTCGGGACAGGGGTGGTAGATACGCAGTATTTT. It translates to CASSFGTGVVDTQYF.

This chain uses TRBV5-4 with TRBJ2-5; 10 positions match TRBD2. Germline CDR1 and CDR2: SGHNT and YYREEE (reference sequence). With 4 bases clipped from V and 7 bases from J, the junction kept 13 bases outside the gene matches. The CDR3 has 16 residues. The CDR3 nucleotides are TGTGCCAGCAGCCTTCGTGATAGCGGGAGGCTGGGGACCCAGTACTTC. This gives the protein CASSLRDSGRLGTQYF.

The gene calls are TRBV30 and TRBJ2-6; D is undetermined. Germline V lookup: CDR1 GTSNPN, CDR2 SVGIG (reference sequence). This CDR3 is built from 15 residues. Trimming shortened V by 2 bases and J by 0 bases, and 8 bases separated the two germline ends. The CDR3 DNA reads as TGTGCCTGGAGTATAGGGCGCTCTGGGGCCAACGTCCTGACTTTC. Translated, it gives CAWSIGRSGANVLTF.

The chain employs TRBV5-6 and TRBJ2-5, with TRBD2 matching 11 bases. The germline CDR1 and CDR2 sequences are SGHDT and YYEEEE. The CDR3 runs to 16 residues. The J segment lost 6 bases and the V segment lost 3 bases, leaving 10 bases of the junction unmatched. The CDR3 protein is CASSYLSGRAQQTQYF. The CDR3 DNA reads as TGTGCCAGCAGCTACCTTAGCGGGAGGGCCCAGCAGACCCAGTACTTC.

This clone was seen a handful of times. The CDR3 reads CAWSLAQGWGAEAFF. The CDR3 DNA reads as TGTGCCTGGAGTCTAGCTCAGGGCTGGGGAGCTGAAGCTTTCTTT. V and J are TRBV30 and TRBJ1-1; possibly TRBD1 for D (5 bases). The germline CDR1 and CDR2 sequences are GTSNPN and SVGIG (reference sequence). The CDR3 loop spans 15 amino acids. Trimming took off 2 bases at V and 6 bases at J, with 19 bases between the two ends.

Many counts were recorded for this clone. The same CDR3 is also encoded by other DNA sequences in this sample. The chain carries TRBV14 and TRBJ1-5; no definite D call. The CDR3 sequence is 13 residues long. The V gene lost 0 bases and the J gene lost 7 bases, with 7 bases spanning the gap. Germline loops: CDR1 SGHDN, CDR2 FVKESK. The CDR3 DNA is TGTGCCAGCAGCCAAGATGAAGGCCAGCCCCAGCATTTT. Protein product: CASSQDEGQPQHF.

In this sample, this clone turned up a few times. J is TRBJ2-1 and V is TRBV4-3; TRBD2 agrees at 7 bases. Germline CDR1 is LGHNA and CDR2 is YSLEER. The CDR3 consists of 17 residues. J gave up 2 bases and V 4 bases, and 11 bases lay outside the gene matches. The CDR3, as DNA: TGCGCCAGCAGCCCTCAGGGCGGGGGACCTGCCTACAATGAGCAGTTCTTC. It codes for CASSPQGGGPAYNEQFF.